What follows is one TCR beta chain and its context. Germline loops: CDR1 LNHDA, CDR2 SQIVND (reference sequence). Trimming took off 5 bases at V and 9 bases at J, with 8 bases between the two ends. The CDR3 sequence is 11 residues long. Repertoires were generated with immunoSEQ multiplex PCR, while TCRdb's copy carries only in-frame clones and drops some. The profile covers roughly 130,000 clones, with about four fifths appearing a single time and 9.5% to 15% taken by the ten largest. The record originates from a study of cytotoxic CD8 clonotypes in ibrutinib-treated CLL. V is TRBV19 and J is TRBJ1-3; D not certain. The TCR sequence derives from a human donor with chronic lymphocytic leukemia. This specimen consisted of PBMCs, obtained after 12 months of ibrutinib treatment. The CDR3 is CASSRGSTIYF. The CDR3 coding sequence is TGTGCCAGTAGTCGAGGGTCCACCATATATTTT.